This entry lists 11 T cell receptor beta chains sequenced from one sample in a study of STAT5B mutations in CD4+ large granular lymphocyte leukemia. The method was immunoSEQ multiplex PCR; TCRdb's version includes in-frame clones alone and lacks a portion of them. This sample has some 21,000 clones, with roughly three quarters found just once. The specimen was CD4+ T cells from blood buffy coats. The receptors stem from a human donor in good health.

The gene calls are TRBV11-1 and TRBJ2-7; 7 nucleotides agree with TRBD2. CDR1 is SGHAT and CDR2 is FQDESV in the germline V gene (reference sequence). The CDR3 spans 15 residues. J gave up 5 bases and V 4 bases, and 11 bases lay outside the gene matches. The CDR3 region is CASSSIPLLANEQYF. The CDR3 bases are TGTGCCAGCAGCTCTATACCGCTACTAGCGAACGAGCAGTACTTC.

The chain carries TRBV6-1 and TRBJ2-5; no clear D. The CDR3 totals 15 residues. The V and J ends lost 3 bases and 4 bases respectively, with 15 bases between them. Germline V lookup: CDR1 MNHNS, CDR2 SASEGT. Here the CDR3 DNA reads TGTGCCAGCAGTGAGACAAGGGCTTTTCGAGAGACCCAGTACTTC. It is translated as CASSETRAFRETQYF.

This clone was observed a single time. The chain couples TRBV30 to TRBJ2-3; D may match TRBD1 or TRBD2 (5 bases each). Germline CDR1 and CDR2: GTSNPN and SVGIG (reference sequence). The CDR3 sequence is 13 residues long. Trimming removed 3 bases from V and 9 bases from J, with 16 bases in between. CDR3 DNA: TGTGCCTGGAGGTTCCGGGGCCTAGAGACGCAGTATTTT. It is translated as CAWRFRGLETQYF.

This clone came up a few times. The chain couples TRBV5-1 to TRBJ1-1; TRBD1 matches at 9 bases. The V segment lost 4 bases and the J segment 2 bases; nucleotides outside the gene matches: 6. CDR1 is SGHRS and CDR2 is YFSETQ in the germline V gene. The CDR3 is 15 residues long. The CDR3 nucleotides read TGCGCCAGCAGCCGTCCGGGACAGGGCAACACTGAAGCTTTCTTT. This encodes CASSRPGQGNTEAFF.

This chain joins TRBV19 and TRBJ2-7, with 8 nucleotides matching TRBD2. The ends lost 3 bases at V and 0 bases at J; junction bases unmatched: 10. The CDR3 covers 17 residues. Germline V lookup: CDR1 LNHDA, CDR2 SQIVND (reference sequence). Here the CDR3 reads CASSISAGGPFSYEQYF. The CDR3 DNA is TGTGCCAGTAGTATTTCTGCGGGAGGACCCTTCTCCTACGAGCAGTACTTC. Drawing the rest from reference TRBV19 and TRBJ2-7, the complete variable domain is DGGITQSPKYLFRKEGQNVTLSCEQNLNHDAMYWYRQDPGQGLRLIYYSQIVNDFQKGDIAEGYSVSREKKESFPLTVTSAQKNPTAFYLCASSISAGGPFSYEQYFGPGTRLTVT.

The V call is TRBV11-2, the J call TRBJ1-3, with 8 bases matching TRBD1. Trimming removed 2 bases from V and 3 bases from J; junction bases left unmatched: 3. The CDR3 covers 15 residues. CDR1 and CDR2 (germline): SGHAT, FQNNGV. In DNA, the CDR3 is TGTGCCAGCAGCTTACAGGGGGCAGTTGGAAACACCATATATTTT. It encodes CASSLQGAVGNTIYF. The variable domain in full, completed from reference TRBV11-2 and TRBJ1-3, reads EAGVAQSPRYKIIEKRQSVAFWCNPISGHATLYWYQQILGQGPKLLIQFQNNGVVDDSQLPKDRFSAERLKGVDSTLKIQPAKLEDSAVYLCASSLQGAVGNTIYFGEGSWLTVV.

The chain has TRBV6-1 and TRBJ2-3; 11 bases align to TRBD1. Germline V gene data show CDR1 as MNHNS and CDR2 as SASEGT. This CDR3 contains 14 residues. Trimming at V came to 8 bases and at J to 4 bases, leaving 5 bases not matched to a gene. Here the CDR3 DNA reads TGTGCCAGCTGGACAGGGGGCGGCGCAGATACGCAGTATTTT. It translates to CASWTGGGADTQYF.

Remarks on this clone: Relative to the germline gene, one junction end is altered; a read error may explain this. The DNA for the CDR3 is TGTGCCACCAGCGGAGATCTAGGCCTAGCGGGAGTTCGGGGATACAATGAGCAGTTCTTC. This gives the protein CATSGDLGLAGVRGYNEQFF. This chain links TRBV15 with TRBJ2-1; 10 nucleotides agree with TRBD2. In germline, CDR1 is LNHNV, CDR2 YYDKDF (reference sequence). This CDR3 has 20 amino acids.

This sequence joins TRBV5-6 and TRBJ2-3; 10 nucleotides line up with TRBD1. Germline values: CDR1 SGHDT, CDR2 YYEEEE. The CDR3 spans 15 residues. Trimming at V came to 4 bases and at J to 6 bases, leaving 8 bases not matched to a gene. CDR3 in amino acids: CASSPSGTGVDTQYF. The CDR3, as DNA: TGTGCCAGCAGCCCGTCAGGGACAGGGGTTGATACGCAGTATTTT.

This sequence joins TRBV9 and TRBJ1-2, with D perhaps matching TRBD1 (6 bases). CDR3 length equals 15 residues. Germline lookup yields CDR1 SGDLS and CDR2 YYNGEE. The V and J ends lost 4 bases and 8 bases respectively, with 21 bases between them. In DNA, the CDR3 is TGTGCCAGCAGCCTCTACCCACAGGGCGTTGGGGGCTACACCTTC. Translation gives CASSLYPQGVGGYTF.

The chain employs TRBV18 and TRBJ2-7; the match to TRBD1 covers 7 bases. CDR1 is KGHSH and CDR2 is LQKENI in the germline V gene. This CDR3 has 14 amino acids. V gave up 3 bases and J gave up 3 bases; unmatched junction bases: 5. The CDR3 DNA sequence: TGTGCCAGCTCACCTCAACGACAGGGCTACGAGCAGTACTTC. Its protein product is CASSPQRQGYEQYF.